This is a list of T cell receptor beta chains from one sample in a study of T cell responses to AZD1222 COVID-19 vaccine. TCRdb's copy holds only in-frame clones and misses some; the assay was immunoSEQ multiplex PCR. The sample records about 120,000 clones, around 90% being singletons. The specimen was peripheral blood, collected 28 days after the second dose of the MenACWY control vaccine. The origin of the receptors is an adult who received the MenACWY meningococcal vaccine as a control. Both conserved end residues are part of each CDR3. Fields, in order: V gene, J gene, D gene, clone size, CDR3 DNA, CDR3 protein. The D gene is left open where the match is weak. Clone size is shown for a subset of rows, as once, few, many or a class of expanded clone.

TRBV27	TRBJ2-5	.	once	TGTGCCAGCAGTCGATCAGGGAGTTACGGAGAGACCCAGTACTTC	CASSRSGSYGETQYF
TRBV18	TRBJ2-1	.	.	TGTGCCAGCTCACCTCCGGGGTCCTACAATGAGCAGTTCTTC	CASSPPGSYNEQFF
TRBV6-2/TRBV6-3	TRBJ1-5	.	.	TGTGCCAGCAGTTACGGATATAGCAATCAGCCCCAGCATTTT	CASSYGYSNQPQHF
TRBV29-1	TRBJ2-2	.	.	TGCAGCTTGAGGCAGACGAACACCGGGGAGCTGTTTTTT	CSLRQTNTGELFF
TRBV3-1/TRBV3-2	TRBJ2-2	TRBD2	.	TGTGCCAGCATCCGGGGCACTAGCGGGGGGGTGGGCACCGGGGAGCTGTTTTTT	CASIRGTSGGVGTGELFF
TRBV5-6	TRBJ1-2	.	.	TGTGCCAGCAGCCTGGGACTTGACGGCTACACCTTC	CASSLGLDGYTF
TRBV6-1	TRBJ2-5	.	few	TGTGCCAGCAGTGAAGCGGCGGCTGGACAGACGTACCAAGAGACCCAGTACTTC	CASSEAAAGQTYQETQYF
TRBV6-1	TRBJ1-6	TRBD1	once	TGTGCCAGCAGCATGACAGGGGCGGAAGGATCACCCCTCCACTTT	CASSMTGAEGSPLHF
TRBV3-1/TRBV3-2	TRBJ2-3	TRBD2	once	TGTGCCAGCAGCCAAGATCGAAGCGGGGGTCTCCTGGTATCTAGCACAGATACGCAGTATTTT	CASSQDRSGGLLVSSTDTQYF
TRBV5-5	TRBJ1-4	.	.	TGTGCCAGCAGTTCACTGTTTTTT	CASSSLFF
TRBV7-2	TRBJ2-5	TRBD2	once	TGTGCCAGCAGCTTAGTCGGGGGAGGGGAGACCCAGTACTTC	CASSLVGGGETQYF
TRBV18	TRBJ1-1	TRBD1	.	TGTGCCAGCTCAGCGACTAAGACAGGGAGTGAAGCTTTCTTT	CASSATKTGSEAFF
TRBV28	TRBJ2-1	TRBD1	.	TGTGCCAGCAGTTTACCGGGACAGGGGTCCTACAATGAGCAGTTCTTC	CASSLPGQGSYNEQFF
TRBV28	TRBJ2-4	TRBD1	.	TGTGCCAGCAGTGGACAGGGACAGGGTAAAAACATTCAGTACTTC	CASSGQGQGKNIQYF
TRBV28	TRBJ1-1	TRBD1	.	TGTGCCAGCAGTTACCACAGGGGGCACACTGAAGCTTTCTTT	CASSYHRGHTEAFF
TRBV7-2	TRBJ2-1	.	.	TGTGCCAGCAGCAAGGACAGAAGCTCCTACAATGAGCAGTTCTTC	CASSKDRSSYNEQFF
TRBV4-1	TRBJ1-2	TRBD1	.	TGCGCCAGCGCCGGTGGTACAGGGGGCTTTGATGGCTATGGCTACACCTTC	CASAGGTGGFDGYGYTF
TRBV29-1	TRBJ2-7	TRBD1	.	TGCAGCGCGGGATACAGGGGACGCGAGCAGTACTTC	CSAGYRGREQYF
TRBV4-1	TRBJ2-7	.	.	TGCGCCAGCAGCCAAGATTTCGGCCGGAGCTACGAGCAGTACTTC	CASSQDFGRSYEQYF
TRBV10-1	TRBJ2-2	.	.	TGCGCCAGCAGACCGACAGGGAACACCGGGGAGCTGTTTTTT	CASRPTGNTGELFF
TRBV24-1	TRBJ2-4	.	once	TGTGCCACCAGTGATTCCAAGGTAGCCAAAAACATTCAGTACTTC	CATSDSKVAKNIQYF
TRBV6-5	TRBJ1-2	.	.	TGTGCCAGCTATCGAGACAGGCGACATGGCTACACCTTC	CASYRDRRHGYTF
TRBV7-2	TRBJ1-1	TRBD1	.	TGTGCCAGCAGACGGGACAGGGGGTTTACTGAAGCTTTCTTT	CASRRDRGFTEAFF
TRBV6-2/TRBV6-3	TRBJ1-2	.	.	TGTGCCAGCAGTTCGTCGGACTATGGCTACACCTTC	CASSSSDYGYTF
TRBV7-9	TRBJ2-1	TRBD2	.	TGTGCCAGCAGCTTAGCTAGCGGGGTAGACAATGAGCAGTTCTTC	CASSLASGVDNEQFF
TRBV28	TRBJ2-2	.	.	TGTGCCAGCAGTTTAGTTCTCGGTGGGACTGGGGAGCTGTTTTTT	CASSLVLGGTGELFF
TRBV24-1	TRBJ2-5	.	once	TGTGCCACCAGTGATTTGCAAGCAGGAGCGACCCAGTACTTC	CATSDLQAGATQYF
TRBV5-1	TRBJ2-1	TRBD1	.	TGCGCCAGCCGGCCGGGACAGGGTTTTTACAATGAGCAGTTCTTC	CASRPGQGFYNEQFF
TRBV28	TRBJ1-6	.	.	TGTGCCAGCAGCCCGAACCGAGGGGAAAGCTCACCCCTCCACTTT	CASSPNRGESSPLHF
TRBV5-4	TRBJ1-2	.	.	TGTGCCAGCAGCTTTCACGGCACTAACTATGGCTACACCTTC	CASSFHGTNYGYTF
TRBV3-1/TRBV3-2	TRBJ2-1	.	.	TGTGCCAGCAGCCAATCGATCCCTAGGGGGGGGCACAATGAGCAGTTCTTC	CASSQSIPRGGHNEQFF
TRBV6-2/TRBV6-3	TRBJ1-5	TRBD1	few	TGTGCCAGCAGTTACTCAAAGGGGGCGGGCAATCAGCCCCAGCATTTT	CASSYSKGAGNQPQHF
TRBV29-1	TRBJ2-1	.	.	TGCAGCGTTCTAGGGGCCGGGAATGAGCAGTTCTTC	CSVLGAGNEQFF
TRBV6-2/TRBV6-3	TRBJ1-1	TRBD1	once	TGTGCCAGCAGTGGCCAGGACAGGAGGAACACTGAAGCTTTCTTT	CASSGQDRRNTEAFF
TRBV29-1	TRBJ2-1	.	.	TGCAGCGTTGAAGGGCAAGGGTTGTATGAGCAGTTCTTC	CSVEGQGLYEQFF
TRBV18	TRBJ2-3	.	.	TGTGCCAGCTCATTCGGGAGCGTGATCACAGATACGCAGTATTTT	CASSFGSVITDTQYF
TRBV7-9	TRBJ2-1	TRBD2	.	TGTGCCAGCAGCCCCATTGCGGGGGCGGGAGGGAGCTCCTACAATGAGCAGTTCTTC	CASSPIAGAGGSSYNEQFF
TRBV5-4	TRBJ1-1	.	once	TGTGCCAGCAGCATAGGGACATCGGTGGGGAACACTGAAGCTTTCTTT	CASSIGTSVGNTEAFF
TRBV3-1/TRBV3-2	TRBJ1-5	.	.	TGTGCCAGCAGCCAAGAGACAGGAAGTCGGCCCCAGCATTTT	CASSQETGSRPQHF
TRBV30	TRBJ2-7	.	.	TGTGCCTGGAGTGATCTGGGCCCACTTTACGAGCAGTACTTC	CAWSDLGPLYEQYF
TRBV6-5	TRBJ2-7	.	.	TGTGCCAGCAACTCACAACTAGGCGGCTACGAGCAGTACTTC	CASNSQLGGYEQYF
TRBV3-1/TRBV3-2	TRBJ1-4	.	.	TGTGCCAGCAGCCAACCAGGGCTTAATGAAAAACTGTTTTTT	CASSQPGLNEKLFF
TRBV5-1	TRBJ2-5	TRBD1	.	TGCGCCAGCAGCTCGGGACAGGCAAAAGAGACCCAGTACTTC	CASSSGQAKETQYF
TRBV9	TRBJ1-5	.	.	TGTGCCAGCAGCCCGGGTTCTAGCAATCAGCCCCAGCATTTT	CASSPGSSNQPQHF
TRBV7-8	TRBJ2-5	TRBD2	.	TGTGCCAGCAGCTTAGCAGGGACTATAGAGACCCAGTACTTC	CASSLAGTIETQYF
TRBV2	TRBJ2-2	.	once	TGTGCCAGCAGTGTACTCTCTAGCGGGTCGTCAGGGGGCACCGGGGAGCTGTTTTTT	CASSVLSSGSSGGTGELFF
TRBV5-4	TRBJ1-1	.	.	TGTGCCAGCAGCGCTCCACCGAACACTGAAGCTTTCTTT	CASSAPPNTEAFF
TRBV4-1	TRBJ2-1	.	once	TGCGCCAGCAGCCAAGCCCCGCCGGTAGTGTACAATGAGCAGTTCTTC	CASSQAPPVVYNEQFF
TRBV7-2	TRBJ2-2	.	.	TGTGCCAGCAGCTTATATGGGGCGGACACCGGGGAGCTGTTTTTT	CASSLYGADTGELFF
TRBV29-1	TRBJ2-7	TRBD2	.	TGCAGCGTTGTTCCTAGCGGGGCAGCCTCCTACGAGCAGTACTTC	CSVVPSGAASYEQYF
TRBV30	TRBJ2-7	TRBD2	.	TGTGCCTGGAGTGTTTTGAGGGAGGGGTCCTACGAGCAGTACTTC	CAWSVLREGSYEQYF